The rows below give T cell receptor beta chains drawn from one sample of a study of long-term antiretroviral therapy in people with HIV. The repertoire was sequenced with immunoSEQ multiplex PCR; TCRdb's copy has only in-frame clones and lacks some. The data contain around 12,000 clones, around 89% of them singletons. The material sequenced was unsorted PBMCs, taken 2.1 years after starting antiretroviral therapy. The receptors come from a middle-aged woman with HIV. The CDR3 runs from the conserved cysteine through the conserved F or W. Fields, in order: J gene, V gene, CDR3 protein.

TRBJ1-1	TRBV6-5	CASSSVGGSVTEAFF
TRBJ1-6	TRBV2	CASRARYNSPLHF
TRBJ2-2	TRBV6-6	CASNPTGGLTGELFF
TRBJ2-5	TRBV7-7	CASSLDGGVTGETQYF
TRBJ2-6	TRBV7-2	CASSFGQGTGANVLTF
TRBJ2-5	TRBV10-3	CAISPFGVTETQYF
TRBJ2-3	TRBV5-1	CASSPGGRTDTQYF
TRBJ1-6	TRBV5-1	CASSLAEDSPLHF
TRBJ2-7	TRBV2	CASSSGDPYEQYF
TRBJ1-1	TRBV6-5	CASSLGRGTEAFF
TRBJ1-3	TRBV6-5	CASSRTDGNTIYF
TRBJ1-2	TRBV10-3	CAISESGGGKGYTF
TRBJ2-7	TRBV2	CASILTGTGPSYEQYF
TRBJ2-3	TRBV7-9	CASSVSVISTDTQYF
TRBJ2-3	TRBV30	CAWSRDLTDTQYF
TRBJ1-2	TRBV2	CALSNGYTF
TRBJ1-2	TRBV27	CASSQRGGKGRGYTF
TRBJ1-6	TRBV6-1	CASSEAQGALSPYNSPLHF
TRBJ2-6	TRBV19	CASSINSQGSSGANVLTF
TRBJ2-3	TRBV5-5	CASSLVGGQDTQYF
TRBJ2-1	TRBV7-9	CASSFQGPNEQFF
TRBJ1-5	TRBV5-1	CASSFSGMSNQPQHF
TRBJ2-3	TRBV4-1	CASSQAPLGQGLGTDTQYF
TRBJ1-2	TRBV5-4	CASSLDPGQGIAGYTF
TRBJ2-7	TRBV6-7	CASSLRTSGNYEQYF
TRBJ1-5	TRBV6-5	CASSWDRVSQPQHF
TRBJ2-7	TRBV9	CASSPTSGGVYEQYF
TRBJ1-4	TRBV5-1	CASSLQGANEKLFF
TRBJ2-7	TRBV5-6	CASSQLKGSSYEQYF
TRBJ2-7	TRBV10-3	CASSRDGYEQYF
TRBJ1-1	TRBV5-1	CASSLVQGHTEAFF
TRBJ2-2	TRBV5-1	CASQTSGGTLVRELFF
TRBJ1-6	TRBV6-6	CASSYGEGTSTLHF
TRBJ2-1	TRBV5-1	CASRLGDEQFF
TRBJ1-1	TRBV6-1	CASSDSDRRRSTEAFF
TRBJ2-5	TRBV5-1	CATSTGVGETQYF
TRBJ2-1	TRBV27	CASVGGGTEQFF
TRBJ1-6	TRBV7-2	CASSLGRGNSPLHF
TRBJ2-7	TRBV7-8	CASSSQDRGLVPYEQYF
TRBJ2-5	TRBV5-1	CASSLGLAGKETQYF
TRBJ1-4	TRBV7-9	CASSKGAGLEKEKLFF
TRBJ2-3	TRBV6-6	CASSKARGGEDTQYF
TRBJ2-6	TRBV6-5	CASQLGGSGANVLTF
TRBJ2-2	TRBV9	CASSVRSSNTGELFF
TRBJ2-1	TRBV7-8	CASSSNRDYNEQFF
TRBJ1-1	TRBV30	CAWSAGTGRTEAFF
TRBJ2-5	TRBV7-8	CASSLRRETQYF
TRBJ2-7	TRBV5-4	CASSLQGGYEQYF
TRBJ2-7	TRBV9	CASSGGPPNYEQYF
TRBJ1-6	TRBV5-1	CASSPGPAGDSPLHF
TRBJ1-1	TRBV27	CASSPRTGDAFF
TRBJ2-7	TRBV6-4	CASGGQGREQYF
TRBJ1-2	TRBV5-5	CASSFGTGYGYTF
TRBJ1-4	TRBV7-9	CASSLRLATNEKLFF
TRBJ1-6	TRBV2	CASSRGSHSPLHF